This TCR beta chain was captured by sequencing in a study of shared clonotypes between healthy human individuals. It was into CD45RA+ naive and CD45RA-negative memory subsets that the CD4+ cells were split. A word on this clone: Antigen unknown.

Repertoires were generated with immunoSEQ multiplex PCR, while TCRdb's copy carries only in-frame clones and drops some. The table lists roughly 1 million clones, roughly 74% of them singletons. Whole-study results and caveats: Shared across four donors were roughly 5.3% of the naive CD4 clonotypes.

The CDR3 is 14 amino acids. J was trimmed by 5 bases and V by 6 bases; bases with no gene match: 9. CDR1 and CDR2 from the germline V gene are LGHNT and FRNRAP. This chain uses TRBV12-5 with TRBJ2-5; 7 nucleotides match TRBD2. Sample: memory CD4+ T cells from PBMCs. Subset given: CD45RA-negative fraction. The source of this sequence is a man aged 18 to 30 in good health. Some clones in this sample may be carry-over from other donors' samples. The CDR3 DNA follows: TGTGCTAGTGGCCTATCGGGGGGAAGGGAGACCCAGTACTTC. Amino acid sequence: CASGLSGGRETQYF.